These 26 T cell receptor beta chains were sequenced from one sample in a study of T cell repertoires in cytomegalovirus infection (dated by TCRdb to between 2018 and 2021). TCRdb lists the instrument as Illumina HiSeq 1500. TCRdb passed the public sequencing reads through fastp at Q25 and MiXCR, retaining productive beta sequences. Rows with one shared CDR3 protein collapse into an entry with the most common genes and DNA. This sample comprises approximately 180,000 distinct CDR3 sequences, 8% to 10% of them detected only once. The top ten constitute roughly 5% of the sample. Sequencing was carried out using PBMCs. The receptors here all came from a human donor in good health (CMV status not recorded). Some clones in this sample may be carry-over from other donors' samples.

The chain employs TRBV28 and TRBJ2-5; possibly TRBD2 for D (5 bases). There are 15 residues in the CDR3. Germline V CDR1 and CDR2: MDHEN, SYDVKM. The V end lost 6 bases, the J end lost 5 bases, and 19 bases lay between the germline ends. As DNA, the CDR3 is TGTGCCAGCAGAGCGAGGGTCGGGCCGGTCGAGACCCAGTACTTC. It yields the protein CASRARVGPVETQYF.

This clonotype was seen ten or more times. The genes are TRBV14 and TRBJ1-1, with TRBD1 as a possible D gene (6 bases). Germline CDR1 is SGHDN and CDR2 is FVKESK. V was cut by 2 bases and J by 6 bases, with 16 bases left in between. The length of the CDR3 is 15 residues. The chain's CDR3 is CASSQTIQGNAEAFF. CDR3 DNA: TGTGCCAGCAGCCAAACGATACAGGGTAACGCTGAAGCTTTCTTT.

This clonotype was seen only a few times. The CDR3 region is CSAWGLAGSYNEQFF. In DNA, the CDR3 is TGCAGTGCCTGGGGACTAGCGGGGAGCTACAATGAGCAGTTCTTC. J is TRBJ2-1 and V is TRBV20-1, with 13 bases aligning to TRBD2. CDR1 DFQATT and CDR2 SNEGSKA come from the germline V gene (reference sequence). This CDR3 has 15 residues. V gave up 6 bases and J gave up 3 bases; unmatched junction bases: 5.

The chain carries TRBV15 and TRBJ2-7; 8 bases map to TRBD2. V shed 3 bases and J 2 bases; nucleotides not matched to a gene: 6. Germline V gives CDR1 LNHNV, CDR2 YYDKDF (reference sequence). The CDR3 loop spans 15 amino acids. The CDR3 sequence: CATSSGTSGTYEQYF. The CDR3, as DNA: TGTGCCACCAGCAGCGGAACTAGCGGAACCTACGAGCAGTACTTC. The complete variable domain, with remaining parts taken from reference TRBV15 and TRBJ2-7, reads DAMVIQNPRYQVTQFGKPVTLSCSQTLNHNVMYWYQQKSSQAPKLLFHYYDKDFNNEADTPDNFQSRRPNTSFCFLDIRSPGLGDTAMYLCATSSGTSGTYEQYFGPGTRLTVT.

This clonotype has ten or more counts. V and J are TRBV7-6 and TRBJ2-7; D is perhaps TRBD2 (5 bases). The CDR3 runs to 13 residues. V lost 1 base and J lost 9, with 13 bases in between. Germline CDR1 and CDR2: SGHVS and FNYEAQ. CDR3 in DNA: TGTGCCAGCAGCTTAGAGCCAACTAGACTGCAGTACTTC. This sequence encodes CASSLEPTRLQYF.

This clonotype was detected many times. This chain joins TRBV10-2 and TRBJ2-3; D possibly corresponds to TRBD2 (6 bases). V was clipped by 6 bases and J by 0 bases, with 10 bases between them. In germline, CDR1 is WSHSY, CDR2 SAAADI. This CDR3 contains 14 residues. CDR3 in amino acids: CASRTGLSTDTQYF. The CDR3 DNA is TGCGCCAGCAGAACGGGACTCAGCACAGATACGCAGTATTTT.

This clonotype has a count of ten or more. This chain joins TRBV7-6 and TRBJ2-5, with D maybe TRBD1 (6 bases). CDR3 size: 19 residues. V lost 5 bases, J lost 5 bases, and 30 bases lay in between. In germline, CDR1 is SGHVS, CDR2 FNYEAQ. The CDR3 coding sequence is TGTGCCAGCAGCCCTCATAAGCGAAATACAGGGCTCGGTTCCGAGACCCAGTACTTC. Translation: CASSPHKRNTGLGSETQYF.

This clonotype was found many times. The rearrangement joins TRBV7-2 to TRBJ2-5, with 12 bases lining up with TRBD2. V lost 4 bases, J lost 4 bases, and 7 bases stayed unmatched. The CDR3 has 16 amino acids. In germline, CDR1 is SGHTA, CDR2 FQGNSA. The CDR3 sequence is CASSSTSGRRGETQYF. The DNA for the CDR3 is TGTGCCAGCAGCTCCACTAGCGGGAGGAGGGGAGAGACCCAGTACTTC.

About this clonotype: This may stem from a read error, because a much larger clone lies one nucleotide away. The chain links TRBV7-2 to TRBJ1-2; 8 nucleotides agree with TRBD1. Germline loops: CDR1 SGHTA, CDR2 FQGNSA. The length of the CDR3 is 17 residues. Germline trimming cut 4 bases from V and 6 bases from J; bases unmatched to any gene: 16. In nucleotides, the CDR3 is TGTGCCAGCAGCTCAAACACCGGGGCAGGGGGCCCCAATGGCTACACCTTC. Amino acid sequence: CASSSNTGAGGPNGYTF.

In its sample, this clonotype was seen many times. This chain links TRBV6-2 or TRBV6-3 with TRBJ2-2; 15 bases fit TRBD2. The CDR3 is made up of 18 amino acids. CDR1 and CDR2 (germline): MNHEY, SVGEGT. The V and J ends lost 2 bases and 5 bases, in that order; junction bases with no gene match: 6. This CDR3 reads CASSYTGLAGGWTGELFF. The CDR3 nucleotides read TGTGCCAGCAGTTACACCGGACTAGCGGGGGGGTGGACCGGGGAGCTGTTTTTT.

The sample holds a few counts of this clonotype. This chain uses TRBV28 with TRBJ1-2, with D tentatively TRBD1 (5 bases). The length of the CDR3 is 12 residues. V was shortened by 8 bases and J by 8 bases, with 15 bases between the two germline ends. Germline CDR1 reads MDHEN; CDR2 reads SYDVKM. CDR3 amino acids: CASQLRGAGYTF. The CDR3 DNA reads TGTGCCAGCCAGTTACGAGGGGCCGGCTACACCTTC.

This chain connects TRBV10-3 to TRBJ1-6; D remains unclear. CDR1 is ENHRY and CDR2 is SYGVKD in the germline V gene. V shed 2 bases and J shed 8 bases, with 13 bases lying between them. The CDR3 runs to 15 residues. The CDR3 loop reads CAISEPTLMDSPLHF. The CDR3 DNA follows: TGTGCCATCAGTGAGCCGACACTCATGGATTCACCCCTCCACTTT.

This clonotype appeared many times. One end of the junction does not line up with germline, which may come from a read error. This chain links TRBV5-5 with TRBJ1-2; perhaps TRBD1 as D (6 bases). Germline lookup yields CDR1 SGHKS and CDR2 YYEKEE (reference sequence). CDR3 size: 14 residues. The CDR3: CASSSRTANYGYTF. In nucleotides, the CDR3 is TGTGCCAGCAGCTCCCGGACAGCTAATTATGGCTACACCTTC.

This clonotype was seen more than once but under ten times. The genes are TRBV9 and TRBJ2-5; no definite D call. This CDR3 is built from 15 residues. Trimming took off 0 bases at V and 4 bases at J, with 13 bases between the two ends. The V gene's germline CDR1 is SGDLS and CDR2 YYNGEE. The CDR3 nucleotides read TGTGCCAGCAGCGTAGCACTCACCAACTTAGAGACCCAGTACTTC. Its protein is CASSVALTNLETQYF.

This clonotype was recorded at least ten times. This rearrangement joins TRBV7-8 to TRBJ2-6; no clear D gene. This CDR3 has 20 residues. The V and J ends lost 0 bases and 6 bases respectively, with 24 bases between them. Germline loops: CDR1 SGHVS, CDR2 FQNEAQ. CDR3 residues: CASSLALKTGRSNQANVLTF. The DNA of the CDR3 is TGTGCCAGCAGCTTAGCGCTCAAGACTGGGCGTTCCAATCAGGCCAACGTCCTGACTTTC.

This clonotype was seen ten or more times. This rearrangement joins TRBV7-2 to TRBJ2-3, with unresolved D. The CDR3 runs to 15 residues. Germline CDR1 is SGHTA and CDR2 is FQGNSA. Trimming took 5 bases from V and 3 from J, leaving 15 bases between them. CDR3 DNA: TGTGCCAGCAGCAAAGGGTGGTTAACGACAGATACGCAGTATTTT. This encodes CASSKGWLTTDTQYF.

The table lists this clonotype with many counts. The chain carries TRBV7-8 and TRBJ2-1; tentatively, D is TRBD2 (7 bases). CDR3 length equals 15 residues. In germline, CDR1 is SGHVS, CDR2 FQNEAQ. Trimming stripped 7 bases from V and 1 base from J, with 14 bases between. The CDR3 bases are TGTGCCAGCAAAAACGGGGGGCGTTCCTACAATGAGCAGTTCTTC. Its translation: CASKNGGRSYNEQFF. Full variable domain (rest looked up from reference TRBV7-8 and TRBJ2-1): GAGVSQSPRYKVAKRGQDVALRCDPISGHVSLFWYQQALGQGPEFLTYFQNEAQLDKSGLPSDRFFAERPEGSVSTLKIQRTQQEDSAVYLCASKNGGRSYNEQFFGPGTRLTVL.

CDR3 DNA sequence: TGTGCCAGCAGCCCGTCCGAATTAGCTAACTATGGCTACACCTTC. Translating gives CASSPSELANYGYTF. The rearrangement uses TRBV5-5 and TRBJ1-2; D gene uncertain. This CDR3 is 15 amino acids long. V was trimmed by 4 bases and J by 0 bases, leaving 13 bases between them. Per the germline V gene, CDR1 is SGHKS and CDR2 is YYEKEE (reference sequence). The full variable domain, its missing parts supplied by reference TRBV5-5 and TRBJ1-2, is DAGVTQSPTHLIKTRGQQVTLRCSPISGHKSVSWYQQVLGQGPQFIFQYYEKEERGRGNFPDRFSARQFPNYSSELNVNALLLGDSALYLCASSPSELANYGYTFGSGTRLTVV.

This clonotype appeared a few times. The chain joins TRBV3-1 to TRBJ2-2; D may be TRBD1 (6 bases). This CDR3 comprises 15 residues. Germline CDR1 LGHDT, CDR2 YNNKEL (reference sequence). V lost 3 bases and J lost 7, with 15 bases in between. CDR3 region: CASSHGQSWGGELFF. As DNA, the CDR3 is TGTGCCAGCAGCCATGGACAGTCATGGGGCGGGGAGCTGTTTTTT.

CDR3 coding DNA: TGTGCCAGCAGTTCATATAGCGATTTCACCGGGGAGCTGTTTTTT. This encodes CASSSYSDFTGELFF. This rearrangement joins TRBV27 to TRBJ2-2; TRBD2 is a possible D gene (5 bases). From germline, CDR1 is MNHEY and CDR2 SMNVEV (reference sequence). The CDR3 totals 15 residues. Trimming took off 4 bases at V and 4 bases at J, with 13 bases between the two ends.

Ten or more counts support this clonotype. The rearrangement links TRBV23-1 to TRBJ1-5; D perhaps matches TRBD1 (5 bases). Being an ORF, TRBV23-1 has a function that is uncertain. This CDR3 has 16 amino acids. V was pared by 6 bases and J by 2 bases, with 17 bases between. The CDR3 here is CASRGREKGGNQPQHF. Here the CDR3 DNA reads TGCGCCAGCAGGGGCCGGGAAAAAGGGGGCAATCAGCCCCAGCATTTT.

This clonotype was counted ten times or more. CDR3 in amino acids: CASSQDGPRNTIYF. CDR3 in DNA: TGTGCCAGCAGTCAGGACGGCCCCAGGAACACCATATATTTT. V gene TRBV28 combines with J gene TRBJ1-3, with D hard to call. V was trimmed by 5 bases and J by 7 bases, leaving 15 bases between them. The CDR3 length is 14 residues. The germline V gene has CDR1 MDHEN and CDR2 SYDVKM.

The table lists this clonotype with many counts. The chain uses TRBV7-2 and TRBJ2-3; possibly TRBD2 for D (6 bases). This CDR3 is 16 amino acids long. CDR1 SGHTA and CDR2 FQGNSA come from the germline V gene. The V end was cut by 6 bases, the J end by 2 bases, with 18 bases between. CDR3 sequence: CASSMGGTTFTDTQYF. DNA of the CDR3: TGTGCCAGCAGTATGGGCGGGACCACCTTCACAGATACGCAGTATTTT.

This clonotype was recorded many times. The CDR3 nucleotides are TGTGCCAGCAGCCAAGAAACCGGGACAGGGCTCTACGAGCAGTACTTC. Residues: CASSQETGTGLYEQYF. This sequence joins TRBV4-2 and TRBJ2-7, with 9 bases aligning to TRBD1. The CDR3 is 16 amino acids. Germline CDR1 and CDR2: LGHNA and YNFKEQ. The V and J ends lost 0 bases and 3 bases, in that order; junction bases with no gene match: 6.

This clonotype was detected a few times. The J gene is TRBJ2-1, the V gene TRBV29-1; D not certain. Germline V gene lookup returns CDR1 SQVTM and CDR2 ANQGSEA. Trimming stripped 5 bases from V and 7 bases from J, with 6 bases between. The CDR3 sequence is 10 residues long. Here the CDR3 DNA reads TGCAGCGTTATGAGGAATGAGCAGTTCTTC. Protein product: CSVMRNEQFF.

This clonotype was picked up a small number of times. CDR3 sequence (DNA): TGTGCCAGCAGTTATGAAGTCGACACTGAAGCTTTCTTT. Translation: CASSYEVDTEAFF. The chain uses TRBV6-2 or TRBV6-3 and TRBJ1-1, with D unclear. The CDR3 is made up of 13 amino acids. With 3 bases removed from V and 3 bases from J, the gap between germline ends came to 8 bases. The germline gives CDR1 MNHEY, CDR2 SVGEGT.